The entry that follows covers one T cell receptor beta chain sequence. Methods used by the authors: For nucleated cells, counts were estimated from reference gene primer amplification. Profiled with immunoSEQ multiplex PCR; TCRdb holds only in-frame clones, not every one. V and J calls and clone size are those listed in that table; D and trimming were worked out from the DNA. Of roughly 120,000 clones listed, 84% are singletons. The record originates from a study of blood T cell repertoires in COVID-19. For the study at large: The United States, Italy and Spain supplied acute and convalescent COVID-19 samples.

The V gene lost 2 bases and the J gene lost 3 bases, with 10 bases spanning the gap. Germline lookup yields CDR1 SGHAT and CDR2 FQNNGV. The CDR3 totals 14 residues. What was sequenced was peripheral blood. The J gene is TRBJ1-1, the V gene TRBV11-2; possible D gene TRBD1, 6 bases. The origin of this receptor is a woman aged 45-65 years with acute or convalescent COVID-19. The CDR3 region is CASSLRDTYTEAFF. The CDR3 DNA sequence: TGTGCCAGCAGCTTAAGGGACACTTACACTGAAGCTTTCTTT.